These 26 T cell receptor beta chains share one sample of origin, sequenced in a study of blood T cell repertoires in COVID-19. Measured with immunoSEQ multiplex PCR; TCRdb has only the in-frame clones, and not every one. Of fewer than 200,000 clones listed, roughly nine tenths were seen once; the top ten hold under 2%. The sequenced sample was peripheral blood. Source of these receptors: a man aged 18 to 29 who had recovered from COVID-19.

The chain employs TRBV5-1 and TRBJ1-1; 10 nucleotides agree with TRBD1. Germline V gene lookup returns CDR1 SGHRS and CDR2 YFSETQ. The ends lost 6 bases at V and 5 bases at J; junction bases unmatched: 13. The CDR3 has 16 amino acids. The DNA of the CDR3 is TGCGCCAGCAAGCGGGGCCCGGGACAGGGGTCGACTGAAGCTTTCTTT. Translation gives CASKRGPGQGSTEAFF.

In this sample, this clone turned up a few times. The CDR3 sequence: CASSWTGDTEAFF. The CDR3 coding sequence is TGTGCCAGCTCGTGGACAGGGGACACTGAAGCTTTCTTT. The V and J genes are TRBV18 and TRBJ1-1; 9 bases map to TRBD1. The CDR3 loop spans 13 amino acids. Germline loops: CDR1 KGHSH, CDR2 LQKENI. The J segment lost 3 bases and the V segment lost 6 bases, leaving 2 bases of the junction unmatched.

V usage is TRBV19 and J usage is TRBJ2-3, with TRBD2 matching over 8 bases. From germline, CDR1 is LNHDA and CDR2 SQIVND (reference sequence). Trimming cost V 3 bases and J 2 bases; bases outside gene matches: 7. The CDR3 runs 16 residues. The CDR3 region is CASSIAEREYTDTQYF. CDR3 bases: TGTGCCAGTAGTATCGCTGAGCGGGAGTACACAGATACGCAGTATTTT.

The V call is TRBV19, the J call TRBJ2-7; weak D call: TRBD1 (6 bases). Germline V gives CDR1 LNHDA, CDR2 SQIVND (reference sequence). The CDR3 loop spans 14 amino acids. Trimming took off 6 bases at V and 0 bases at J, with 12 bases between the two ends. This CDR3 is CASRVTGSSYEQYF. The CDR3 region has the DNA TGTGCCAGTAGGGTTACAGGGAGCTCCTACGAGCAGTACTTC.

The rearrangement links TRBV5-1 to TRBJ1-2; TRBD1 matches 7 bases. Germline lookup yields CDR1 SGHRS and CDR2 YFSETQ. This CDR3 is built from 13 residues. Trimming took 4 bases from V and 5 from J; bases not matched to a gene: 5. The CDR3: CASSEPGQYGYTF. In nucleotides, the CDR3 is TGCGCCAGCAGCGAACCGGGACAGTATGGCTACACCTTC.

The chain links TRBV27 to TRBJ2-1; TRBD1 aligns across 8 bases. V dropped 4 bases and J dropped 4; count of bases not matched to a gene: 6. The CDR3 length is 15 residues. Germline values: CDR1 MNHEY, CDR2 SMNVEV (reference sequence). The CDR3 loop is CASSSTGDTYNEQFF. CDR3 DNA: TGTGCCAGCAGTTCGACAGGGGACACATACAATGAGCAGTTCTTC.

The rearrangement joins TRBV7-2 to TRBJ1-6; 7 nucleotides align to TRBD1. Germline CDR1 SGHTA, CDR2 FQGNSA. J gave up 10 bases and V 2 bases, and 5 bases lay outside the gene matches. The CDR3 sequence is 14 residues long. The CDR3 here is CASSLPLQGSPLHF. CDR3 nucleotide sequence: TGTGCCAGCAGCTTACCTTTACAGGGGTCACCCCTCCACTTT.

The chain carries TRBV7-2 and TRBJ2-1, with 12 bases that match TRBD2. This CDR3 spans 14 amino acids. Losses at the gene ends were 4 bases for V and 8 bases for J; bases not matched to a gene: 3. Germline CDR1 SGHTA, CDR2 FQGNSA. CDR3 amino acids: CASSSTSGSYEQFF. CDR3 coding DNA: TGTGCCAGCAGCTCGACTAGCGGGAGCTATGAGCAGTTCTTC.

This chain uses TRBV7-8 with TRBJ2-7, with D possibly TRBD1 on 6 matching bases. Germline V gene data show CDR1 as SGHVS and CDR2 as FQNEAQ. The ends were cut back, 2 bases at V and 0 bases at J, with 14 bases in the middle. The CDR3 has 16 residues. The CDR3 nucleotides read TGTGCCAGCAGCTTACTAGGCAGGGGAACCTCCTACGAGCAGTACTTC. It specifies CASSLLGRGTSYEQYF.

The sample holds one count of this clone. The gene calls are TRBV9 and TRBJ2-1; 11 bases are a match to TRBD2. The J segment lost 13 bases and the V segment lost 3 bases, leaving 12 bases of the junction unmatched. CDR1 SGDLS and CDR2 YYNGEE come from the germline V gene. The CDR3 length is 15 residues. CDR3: CASSASLTSGKGQFF. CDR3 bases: TGTGCCAGCAGCGCAAGTCTGACTAGCGGGAAGGGTCAGTTCTTC.

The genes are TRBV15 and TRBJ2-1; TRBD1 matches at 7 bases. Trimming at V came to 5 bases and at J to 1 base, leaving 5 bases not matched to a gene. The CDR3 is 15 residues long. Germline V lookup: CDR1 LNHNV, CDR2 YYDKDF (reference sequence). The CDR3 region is CATSERDRSYNEQFF. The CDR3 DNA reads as TGTGCCACCAGCGAGAGGGACAGATCCTACAATGAGCAGTTCTTC.

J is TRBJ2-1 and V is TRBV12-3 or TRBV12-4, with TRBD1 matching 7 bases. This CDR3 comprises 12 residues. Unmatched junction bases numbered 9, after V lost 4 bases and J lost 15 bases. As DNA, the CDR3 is TGTGCCAGCAGTTACCAGGGGGTGGGTGCGTTCTTC. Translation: CASSYQGVGAFF.

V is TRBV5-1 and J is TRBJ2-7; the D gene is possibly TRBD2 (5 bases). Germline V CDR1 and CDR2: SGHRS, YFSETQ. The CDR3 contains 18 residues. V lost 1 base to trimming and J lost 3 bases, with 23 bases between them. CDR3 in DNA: TGCGCCAGCAGCTTGAATCGTTTGGCTAGCCACCCCAACTACGAGCAGTACTTC. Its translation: CASSLNRLASHPNYEQYF.

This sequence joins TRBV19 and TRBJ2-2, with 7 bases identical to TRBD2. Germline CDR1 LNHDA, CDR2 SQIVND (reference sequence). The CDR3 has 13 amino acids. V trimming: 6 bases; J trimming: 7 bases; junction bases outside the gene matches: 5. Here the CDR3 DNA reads TGTGCCAGTAGGGTCGGGGGGATCGGGGAGCTGTTTTTT. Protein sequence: CASRVGGIGELFF.

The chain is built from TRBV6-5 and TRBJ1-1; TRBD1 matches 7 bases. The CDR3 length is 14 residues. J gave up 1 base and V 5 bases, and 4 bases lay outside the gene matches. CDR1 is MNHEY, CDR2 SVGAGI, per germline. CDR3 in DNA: TGTGCCAGCAGTAGAGGGACAGCGAACACTGAAGCTTTCTTT. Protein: CASSRGTANTEAFF.

Written as DNA, the CDR3 is TGTGCCAGCAGCGTAAGCCTAGCGGGAGGACACAATGAGCAGTTCTTC. It yields the protein CASSVSLAGGHNEQFF. This chain links TRBV9 with TRBJ2-1; 11 bases are shared with TRBD2. J lost 5 bases, V lost 1 base, and 5 bases had no gene match. The CDR3 is 16 residues long. Per germline, CDR1 SGDLS and CDR2 YYNGEE.

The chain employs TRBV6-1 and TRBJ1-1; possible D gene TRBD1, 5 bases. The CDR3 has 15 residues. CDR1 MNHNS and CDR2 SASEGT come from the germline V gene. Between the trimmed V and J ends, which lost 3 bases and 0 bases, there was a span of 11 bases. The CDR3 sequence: CASSEMQGVNTEAFF. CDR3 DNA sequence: TGTGCCAGCAGTGAGATGCAGGGCGTGAACACTGAAGCTTTCTTT.

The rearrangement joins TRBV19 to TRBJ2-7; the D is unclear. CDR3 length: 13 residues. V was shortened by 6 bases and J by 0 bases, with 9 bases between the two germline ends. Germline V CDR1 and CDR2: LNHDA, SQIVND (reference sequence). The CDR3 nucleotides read TGTGCCAGTAGCAAGACTGGCTCCTACGAGCAGTACTTC. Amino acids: CASSKTGSYEQYF.

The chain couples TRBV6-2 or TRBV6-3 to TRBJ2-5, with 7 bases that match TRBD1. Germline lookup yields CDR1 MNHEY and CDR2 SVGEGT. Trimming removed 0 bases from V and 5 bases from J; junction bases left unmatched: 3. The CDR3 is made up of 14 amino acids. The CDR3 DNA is TGTGCCAGCAGTTACTCAGGGGGCTGGGAGACCCAGTACTTC. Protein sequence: CASSYSGGWETQYF.

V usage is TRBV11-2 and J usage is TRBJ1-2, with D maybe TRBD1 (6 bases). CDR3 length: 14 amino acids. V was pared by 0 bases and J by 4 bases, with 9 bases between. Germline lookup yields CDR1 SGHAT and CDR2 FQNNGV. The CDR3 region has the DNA TGTGCCAGCAGCTTAGAATTAGGGGGCTATGGCTACACCTTC. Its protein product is CASSLELGGYGYTF.

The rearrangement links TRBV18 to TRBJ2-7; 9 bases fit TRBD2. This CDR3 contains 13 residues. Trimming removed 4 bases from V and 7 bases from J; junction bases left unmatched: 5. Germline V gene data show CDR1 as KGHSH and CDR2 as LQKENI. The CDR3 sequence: CASSLAGEREQYF. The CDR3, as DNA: TGTGCCAGCTCACTAGCGGGAGAGCGGGAGCAGTACTTC.

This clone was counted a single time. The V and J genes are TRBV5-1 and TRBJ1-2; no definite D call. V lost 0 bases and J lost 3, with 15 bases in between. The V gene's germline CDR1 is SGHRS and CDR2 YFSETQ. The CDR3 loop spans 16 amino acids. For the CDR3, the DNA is TGCGCCAGCAGCTTGGCCGGGATAGAGGCATACTATGGCTACACCTTC. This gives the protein CASSLAGIEAYYGYTF. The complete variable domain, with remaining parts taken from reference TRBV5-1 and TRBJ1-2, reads KAGVTQTPRYLIKTRGQQVTLSCSPISGHRSVSWYQQTPGQGLQFLFEYFSETQRNKGNFPGRFSGRQFSNSRSEMNVSTLELGDSALYLCASSLAGIEAYYGYTFGSGTRLTVV.

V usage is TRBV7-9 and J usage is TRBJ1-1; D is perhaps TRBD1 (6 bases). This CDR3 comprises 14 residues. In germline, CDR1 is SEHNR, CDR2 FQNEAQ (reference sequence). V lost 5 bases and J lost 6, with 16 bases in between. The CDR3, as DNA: TGTGCCAGCAGCCTGAACCAGGGGAGTTCTGAAGCTTTCTTT. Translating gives CASSLNQGSSEAFF.

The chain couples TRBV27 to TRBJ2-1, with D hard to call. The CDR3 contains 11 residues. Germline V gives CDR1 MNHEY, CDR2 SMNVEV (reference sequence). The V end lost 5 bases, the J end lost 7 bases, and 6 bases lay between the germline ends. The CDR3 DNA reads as TGTGCCAGCAGTCGTGAGAATGAGCAGTTCTTC. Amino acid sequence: CASSRENEQFF.

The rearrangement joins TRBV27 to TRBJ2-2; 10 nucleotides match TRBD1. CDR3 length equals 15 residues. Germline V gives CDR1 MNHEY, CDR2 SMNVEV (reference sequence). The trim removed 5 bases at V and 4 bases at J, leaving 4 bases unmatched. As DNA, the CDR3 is TGTGCCAGCAGTGTGACAGGGGGCACCACCGGGGAGCTGTTTTTT. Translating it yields CASSVTGGTTGELFF.

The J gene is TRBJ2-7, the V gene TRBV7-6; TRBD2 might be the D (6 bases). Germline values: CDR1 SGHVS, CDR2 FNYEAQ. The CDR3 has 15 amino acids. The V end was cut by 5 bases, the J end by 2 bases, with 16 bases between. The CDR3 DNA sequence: TGTGCCAGCAGCCCGGACGGGGGAACGACCTACGAGCAGTACTTC. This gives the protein CASSPDGGTTYEQYF.